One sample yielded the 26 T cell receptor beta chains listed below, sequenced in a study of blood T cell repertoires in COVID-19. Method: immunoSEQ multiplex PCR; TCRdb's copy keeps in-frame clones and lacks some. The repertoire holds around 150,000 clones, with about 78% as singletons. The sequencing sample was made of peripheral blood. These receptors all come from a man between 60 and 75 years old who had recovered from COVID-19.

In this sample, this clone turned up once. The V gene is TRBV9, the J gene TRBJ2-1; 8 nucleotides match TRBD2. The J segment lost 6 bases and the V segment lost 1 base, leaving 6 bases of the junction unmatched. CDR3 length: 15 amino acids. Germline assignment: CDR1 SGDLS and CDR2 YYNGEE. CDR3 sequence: CASSVSAGVSNEQFF. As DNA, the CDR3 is TGTGCCAGCAGCGTATCAGCGGGAGTTAGCAATGAGCAGTTCTTC.

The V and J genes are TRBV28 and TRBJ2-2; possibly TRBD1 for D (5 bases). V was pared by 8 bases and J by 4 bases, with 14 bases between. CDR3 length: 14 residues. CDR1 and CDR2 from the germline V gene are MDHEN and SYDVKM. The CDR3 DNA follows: TGTGCCAGCTCGACAGTCCGAATCACCGGGGAGCTGTTTTTT. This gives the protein CASSTVRITGELFF.

CDR3 nucleotides: TGTGCCAGCAGCTTGTCTGTGGGGGGGCAGGGGTTAGGCTACACCTTC. Its translation: CASSLSVGGQGLGYTF. V and J are TRBV7-2 and TRBJ1-2, with TRBD1 as a possible D gene (6 bases). The V end was cut by 3 bases, the J end by 8 bases, with 22 bases between. The CDR3 length is 16 residues. Germline V gives CDR1 SGHTA, CDR2 FQGNSA.

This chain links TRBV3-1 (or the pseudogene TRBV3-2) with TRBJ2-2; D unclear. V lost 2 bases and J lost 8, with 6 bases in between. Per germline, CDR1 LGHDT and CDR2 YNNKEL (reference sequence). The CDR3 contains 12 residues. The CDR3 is CASSQSVGELFF. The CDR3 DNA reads TGTGCCAGCAGCCAAAGCGTGGGGGAGCTGTTTTTT.

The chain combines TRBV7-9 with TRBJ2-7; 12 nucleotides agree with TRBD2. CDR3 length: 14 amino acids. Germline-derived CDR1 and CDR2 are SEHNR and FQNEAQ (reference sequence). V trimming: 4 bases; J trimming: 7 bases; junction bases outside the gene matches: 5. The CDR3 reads CASSSSGRAGEQYF. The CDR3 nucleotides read TGTGCCAGCAGCTCTAGCGGGAGGGCCGGTGAGCAGTACTTC.

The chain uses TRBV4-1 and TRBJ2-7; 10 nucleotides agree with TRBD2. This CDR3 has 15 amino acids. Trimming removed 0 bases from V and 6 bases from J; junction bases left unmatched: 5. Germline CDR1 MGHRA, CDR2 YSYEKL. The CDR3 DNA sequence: TGCGCCAGCAGCCAAGATCGGAGCGGGGGGGGCGAGCAGTACTTC. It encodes CASSQDRSGGGEQYF.

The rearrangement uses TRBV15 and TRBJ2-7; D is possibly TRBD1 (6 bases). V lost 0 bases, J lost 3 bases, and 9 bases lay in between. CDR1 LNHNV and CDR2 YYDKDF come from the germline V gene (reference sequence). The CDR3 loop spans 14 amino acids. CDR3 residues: CATSREGRGYEQYF. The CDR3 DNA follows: TGTGCCACCAGCAGAGAGGGCAGGGGCTACGAGCAGTACTTC.

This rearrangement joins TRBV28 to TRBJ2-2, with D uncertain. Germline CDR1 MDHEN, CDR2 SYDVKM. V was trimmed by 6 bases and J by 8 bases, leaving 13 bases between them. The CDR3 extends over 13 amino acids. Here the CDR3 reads CASSPYTRGELFF. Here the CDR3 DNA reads TGTGCCAGCAGCCCCTATACTCGGGGGGAGCTGTTTTTT. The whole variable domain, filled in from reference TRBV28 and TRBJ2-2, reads DVKVTQSSRYLVKRTGEKVFLECVQDMDHENMFWYRQDPGLGLRLIYFSYDVKMKEKGDIPEGYSVSREKKERFSLILESASTNQTSMYLCASSPYTRGELFFGEGSRLTVL.

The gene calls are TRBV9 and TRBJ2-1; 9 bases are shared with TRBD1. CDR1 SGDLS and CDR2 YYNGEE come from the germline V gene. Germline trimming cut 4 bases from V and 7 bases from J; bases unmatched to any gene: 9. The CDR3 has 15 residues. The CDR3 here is CASSFGTGPVNEQFF. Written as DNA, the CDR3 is TGTGCCAGCAGCTTCGGGACAGGGCCGGTGAATGAGCAGTTCTTC.

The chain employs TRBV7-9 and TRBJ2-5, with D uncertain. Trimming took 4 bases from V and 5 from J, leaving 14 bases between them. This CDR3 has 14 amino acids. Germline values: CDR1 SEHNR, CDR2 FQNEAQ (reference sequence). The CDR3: CASSSITAEETQYF. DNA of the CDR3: TGTGCCAGCAGCTCAATAACCGCGGAGGAGACCCAGTACTTC. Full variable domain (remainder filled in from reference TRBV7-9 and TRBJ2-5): DTGVSQNPRHKITKRGQNVTFRCDPISEHNRLYWYRQTLGQGPEFLTYFQNEAQLEKSRLLSDRFSAERPKGSFSTLEIQRTEQGDSAMYLCASSSITAEETQYFGPGTRLLVL.

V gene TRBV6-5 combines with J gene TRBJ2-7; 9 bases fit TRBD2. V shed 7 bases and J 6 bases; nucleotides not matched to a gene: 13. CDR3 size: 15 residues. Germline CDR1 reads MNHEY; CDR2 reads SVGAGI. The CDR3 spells CASKYDSGSRGEQYF. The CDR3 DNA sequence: TGTGCCAGCAAGTACGATAGCGGGAGTAGGGGCGAGCAGTACTTC.

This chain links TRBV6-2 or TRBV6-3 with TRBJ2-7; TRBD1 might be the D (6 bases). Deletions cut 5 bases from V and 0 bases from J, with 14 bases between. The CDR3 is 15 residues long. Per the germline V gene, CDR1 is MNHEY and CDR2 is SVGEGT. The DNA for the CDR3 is TGTGCCAGCAGTGGCCGACAGGTTCGCTCCTACGAGCAGTACTTC. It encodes CASSGRQVRSYEQYF.

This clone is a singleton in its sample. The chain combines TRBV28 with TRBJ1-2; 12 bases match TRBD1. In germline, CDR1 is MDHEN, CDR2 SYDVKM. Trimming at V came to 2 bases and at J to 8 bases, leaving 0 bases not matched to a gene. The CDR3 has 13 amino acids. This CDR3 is CASSLGTGGGYTF. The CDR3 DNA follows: TGTGCCAGCAGTTTAGGGACAGGGGGCGGCTACACCTTC.

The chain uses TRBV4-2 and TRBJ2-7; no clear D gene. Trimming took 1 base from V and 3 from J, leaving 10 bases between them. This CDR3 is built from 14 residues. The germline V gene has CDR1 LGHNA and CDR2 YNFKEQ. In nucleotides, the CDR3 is TGTGCCAGCAGCCAAGGCGGTATGGACTACGAGCAGTACTTC. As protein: CASSQGGMDYEQYF.

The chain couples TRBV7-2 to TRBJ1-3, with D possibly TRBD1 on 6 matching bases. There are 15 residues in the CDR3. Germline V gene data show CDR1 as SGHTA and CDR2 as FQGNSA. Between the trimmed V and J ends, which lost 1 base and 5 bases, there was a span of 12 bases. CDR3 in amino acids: CASSLGGQLRNTIYF. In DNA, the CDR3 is TGTGCCAGCAGCTTAGGGGGGCAGCTCCGAAACACCATATATTTT.

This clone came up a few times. CDR3 loop: CASQGDYGYTF. The DNA for the CDR3 is TGTGCCAGCCAGGGCGACTATGGCTACACCTTC. V usage is TRBV12-3 or TRBV12-4 and J usage is TRBJ1-2; D is possibly TRBD1 (5 bases). Trimming stripped 8 bases from V and 3 bases from J, with 7 bases between. This CDR3 is 11 amino acids long.

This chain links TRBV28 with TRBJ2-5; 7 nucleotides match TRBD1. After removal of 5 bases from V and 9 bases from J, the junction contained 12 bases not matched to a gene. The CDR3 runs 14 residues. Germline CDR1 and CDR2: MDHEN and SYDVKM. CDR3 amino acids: CASSIRDSLKAQYF. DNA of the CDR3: TGTGCCAGCAGTATTCGGGACAGTTTAAAGGCCCAGTACTTC.

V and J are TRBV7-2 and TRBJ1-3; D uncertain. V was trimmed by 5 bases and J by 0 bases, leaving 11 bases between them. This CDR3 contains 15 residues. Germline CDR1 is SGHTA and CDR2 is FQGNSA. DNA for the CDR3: TGTGCCAGCAGCGAAAGAGGATCCTCTGGAAACACCATATATTTT. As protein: CASSERGSSGNTIYF.

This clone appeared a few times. CDR3 bases: TGTGCCAGCAGCCCCCGGACAGGGATAACAGATACGCAGTATTTT. Its translation is CASSPRTGITDTQYF. This chain connects TRBV7-2 to TRBJ2-3; 8 bases match TRBD1. V lost 5 bases to trimming and J lost 3 bases; unmatched junction nucleotides: 7. This CDR3 region has 15 residues. In germline, CDR1 is SGHTA, CDR2 FQGNSA.

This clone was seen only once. This CDR3 is CASSTSGDYGYTF. The CDR3 DNA reads TGTGCCAGTAGTACCTCCGGGGACTATGGCTACACCTTC. This rearrangement joins TRBV19 to TRBJ1-2; no definite D call. With 4 bases removed from V and 3 bases from J, the gap between germline ends came to 9 bases. Germline V lookup: CDR1 LNHDA, CDR2 SQIVND (reference sequence). There are 13 residues in the CDR3.

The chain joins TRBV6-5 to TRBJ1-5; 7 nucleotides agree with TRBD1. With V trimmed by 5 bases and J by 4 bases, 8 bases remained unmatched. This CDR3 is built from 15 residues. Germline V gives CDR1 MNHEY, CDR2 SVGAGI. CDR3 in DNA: TGTGCCAGCAGTCCATACAGGGGTTCGAATCAGCCCCAGCATTTT. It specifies CASSPYRGSNQPQHF.

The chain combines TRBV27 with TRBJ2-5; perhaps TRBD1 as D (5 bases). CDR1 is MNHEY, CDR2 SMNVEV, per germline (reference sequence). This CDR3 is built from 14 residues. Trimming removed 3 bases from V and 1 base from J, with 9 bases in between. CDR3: CASSFYGAQETQYF. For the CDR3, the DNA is TGTGCCAGCAGTTTTTATGGGGCCCAAGAGACCCAGTACTTC.

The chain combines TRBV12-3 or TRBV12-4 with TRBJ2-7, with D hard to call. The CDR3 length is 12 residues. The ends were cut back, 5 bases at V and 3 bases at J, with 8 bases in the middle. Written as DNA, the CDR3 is TGTGCCAGCAGTGTGACACGCTACGAGCAGTACTTC. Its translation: CASSVTRYEQYF.

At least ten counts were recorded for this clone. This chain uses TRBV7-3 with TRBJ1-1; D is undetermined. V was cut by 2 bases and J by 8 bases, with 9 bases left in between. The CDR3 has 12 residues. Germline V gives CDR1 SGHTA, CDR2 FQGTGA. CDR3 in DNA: TGTGCCAGCAGCTTATATTCGGGAGAAGCTTTCTTT. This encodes CASSLYSGEAFF. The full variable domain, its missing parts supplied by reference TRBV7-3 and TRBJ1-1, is GAGVSQTPSNKVTEKGKYVELRCDPISGHTALYWYRQSLGQGPEFLIYFQGTGAADDSGLPNDRFFAVRPEGSVSTLKIQRTERGDSAVYLCASSLYSGEAFFGQGTRLTVV.

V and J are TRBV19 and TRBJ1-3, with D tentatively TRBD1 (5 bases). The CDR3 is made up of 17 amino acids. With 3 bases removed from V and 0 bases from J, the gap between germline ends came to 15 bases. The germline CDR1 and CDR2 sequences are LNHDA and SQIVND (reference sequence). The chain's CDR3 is CASSMTGLLGSGNTIYF. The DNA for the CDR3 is TGTGCCAGTAGTATGACGGGACTCCTTGGCTCTGGAAACACCATATATTTT.

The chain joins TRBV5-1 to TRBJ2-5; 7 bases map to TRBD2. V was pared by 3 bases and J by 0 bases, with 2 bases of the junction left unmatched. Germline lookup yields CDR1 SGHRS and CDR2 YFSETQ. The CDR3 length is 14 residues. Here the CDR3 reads CASSSRGDQETQYF. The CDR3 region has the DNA TGCGCCAGCAGCTCCCGGGGGGACCAAGAGACCCAGTACTTC. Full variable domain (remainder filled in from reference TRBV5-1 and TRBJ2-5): KAGVTQTPRYLIKTRGQQVTLSCSPISGHRSVSWYQQTPGQGLQFLFEYFSETQRNKGNFPGRFSGRQFSNSRSEMNVSTLELGDSALYLCASSSRGDQETQYFGPGTRLLVL.